What follows are 29 T cell receptor beta chains derived from one specimen sequenced in a study of blood T cell repertoires in COVID-19. Clones were sequenced by immunoSEQ multiplex PCR, and TCRdb holds only the in-frame ones, with some missing. The data hold roughly 200,000 clones, with 86% observed a single time. Material: PBMCs or T cells enriched from blood (not recorded which). These receptors all come from a woman in her 40s with acute COVID-19.

The chain is built from TRBV14 and TRBJ1-6; maybe TRBD1 (5 bases). The CDR3 loop spans 15 amino acids. V lost 0 bases to trimming and J lost 7 bases, with 10 bases between them. The V gene's germline CDR1 is SGHDN and CDR2 FVKESK. CDR3 DNA sequence: TGTGCCAGCAGCCAAGACGGTCGGGGGAATTCACCCCTCCACTTT. The encoded protein is CASSQDGRGNSPLHF.

CDR3 DNA: TGTGCCAGCTCACCCCCGTCGGGGACTTGGGAAGAGTTAGCTAACTATGGCTACACCTTC. Amino acids: CASSPPSGTWEELANYGYTF. V gene TRBV18 combines with J gene TRBJ1-2, with D possibly being TRBD1 (5 bases). CDR3 length: 20 residues. V lost 3 bases and J 0 bases, leaving 26 bases between the germline ends. The germline CDR1 and CDR2 sequences are KGHSH and LQKENI.

This clone came up a few times. The rearrangement joins TRBV27 to TRBJ1-2; unclear D gene. With 5 bases removed from V and 8 bases from J, the gap between germline ends came to 9 bases. Germline values: CDR1 MNHEY, CDR2 SMNVEV (reference sequence). This CDR3 has 11 amino acids. In DNA form, the CDR3 reads TGTGCCAGCAGTCCGGGGTGGGGCTACACCTTC. It specifies CASSPGWGYTF.

The CDR3 coding sequence is TGTGCCACCAGTGATGCCGGGACACCCCAAGAGACCCAGTACTTC. Its translation is CATSDAGTPQETQYF. V is TRBV24-1 and J is TRBJ2-5; a possible D gene is TRBD1 (6 bases). The V and J ends lost 3 bases and 1 base respectively, with 11 bases between them. The length of the CDR3 is 15 residues. The germline V gene has CDR1 KGHDR and CDR2 SFDVKD.

Comments on this clone: At one of its ends the junction is not consistent with the germline gene, which may arise from a read error. The rearrangement joins TRBV19 to TRBJ1-1; the D gene is possibly TRBD1 (6 bases). The CDR3 loop spans 13 amino acids. The germline CDR1 and CDR2 sequences are LNHDA and SQIVND (reference sequence). As DNA, the CDR3 is TGTGCCAGTAAAGGGGTGGCAGGGGCTGAAACTTTCTTT. Residues: CASKGVAGAETFF.

The chain links TRBV29-1 to TRBJ1-2; D remains unclear. In germline, CDR1 is SQVTM, CDR2 ANQGSEA. V lost 4 bases and J 2 bases, leaving 11 bases between the germline ends. The CDR3 consists of 13 residues. The CDR3 loop reads CSVVESGNYGYTF. The CDR3 DNA sequence: TGCAGCGTTGTCGAATCGGGGAACTATGGCTACACCTTC. Looking up the rest from reference TRBV29-1 and TRBJ1-2 gives the full variable domain: SAVISQKPSRDICQRGTSLTIQCQVDSQVTMMFWYRQQPGQSLTLIATANQGSEATYESGFVIDKFPISRPNLTFSTLTVSNMSPEDSSIYLCSVVESGNYGYTFGSGTRLTVV.

The V call is TRBV2, the J call TRBJ1-4; 10 bases line up with TRBD1. The trim removed 6 bases at V and 7 bases at J, leaving 17 bases unmatched. Germline CDR1 is SNHLY and CDR2 is FYNNEI. The CDR3 consists of 18 residues. CDR3 sequence reads: CASSRRDRGIFVGEKLFF. DNA for the CDR3: TGTGCCAGCAGCCGCCGGGACAGGGGAATCTTCGTGGGTGAAAAACTGTTTTTT.

This clone was seen a few times. This chain uses TRBV5-1 with TRBJ1-1; the match to TRBD1 covers 9 bases. V was pared by 0 bases and J by 10 bases, with 10 bases of the junction left unmatched. The germline V gene encodes CDR1 SGHRS and CDR2 YFSETQ. This CDR3 is built from 15 residues. CDR3 bases: TGCGCCAGCAGCTTGGTCCCCGGGACAGGGCTGACAGCTTTCTTT. It codes for CASSLVPGTGLTAFF.

V gene TRBV5-1 combines with J gene TRBJ2-1, with D perhaps matching TRBD1 (6 bases). The CDR3 loop spans 15 amino acids. Trimming stripped 2 bases from V and 2 bases from J, with 11 bases between. Germline V gives CDR1 SGHRS, CDR2 YFSETQ. CDR3 amino acids: CASSFTGIAYNEQFF. The CDR3 coding sequence is TGCGCCAGCAGCTTCACAGGGATCGCCTACAATGAGCAGTTCTTC.

The rearrangement uses TRBV7-9 and TRBJ2-1; 9 bases match TRBD2. V gave up 5 bases and J gave up 5 bases; unmatched junction bases: 4. Germline CDR1 reads SEHNR; CDR2 reads FQNEAQ (reference sequence). The CDR3 spans 14 residues. The CDR3 here is CASSGGTSNNEQFF. CDR3 coding DNA: TGTGCCAGCAGCGGAGGGACTAGCAACAATGAGCAGTTCTTC.

This clone was picked up one time. The chain uses TRBV2 and TRBJ2-5, with a weak D call TRBD2 (7 bases). The CDR3 totals 14 residues. The germline CDR1 and CDR2 sequences are SNHLY and FYNNEI. V was trimmed by 6 bases and J by 1 base, leaving 12 bases between them. CDR3: CASRRGGPQETQYF. CDR3 nucleotide sequence: TGTGCCAGCAGGCGCGGGGGCCCCCAAGAGACCCAGTACTTC.

This clone was seen a handful of times. V and J are TRBV10-3 and TRBJ1-4; 9 nucleotides agree with TRBD1. Germline CDR1 ENHRY, CDR2 SYGVKD. Germline trimming cut 4 bases from V and 8 bases from J; bases unmatched to any gene: 17. This CDR3 is built from 18 residues. CDR3 sequence reads: CAISGGQGKVGAVEKLFF. CDR3 coding DNA: TGTGCCATCAGTGGTGGACAGGGGAAAGTGGGGGCGGTCGAAAAACTGTTTTTT.

The chain carries TRBV19 and TRBJ1-2; the D gene is possibly TRBD1 (5 bases). Trimming removed 3 bases from V and 4 bases from J, with 12 bases in between. The CDR3 has 14 residues. Germline V gene lookup returns CDR1 LNHDA and CDR2 SQIVND (reference sequence). DNA of the CDR3: TGTGCCAGTAGTATTGACCGCGGGGGCTATGGCTACACCTTC. This translates into CASSIDRGGYGYTF.

This sequence joins TRBV5-1 and TRBJ1-2; TRBD1 aligns across 11 bases. This CDR3 has 17 residues. Trimming at V came to 3 bases and at J to 2 bases, leaving 9 bases not matched to a gene. CDR1 is SGHRS and CDR2 is YFSETQ in the germline V gene. The CDR3 DNA reads as TGCGCCAGCAGCTCGTTAACCGGGACAGGGGGGAACTATGGCTACACCTTC. This encodes CASSSLTGTGGNYGYTF.

The rearrangement links TRBV11-2 to TRBJ1-4, with TRBD1 identical over 9 bases. CDR3 length: 15 amino acids. Germline values: CDR1 SGHAT, CDR2 FQNNGV. With V trimmed by 5 bases and J by 8 bases, 9 bases remained unmatched. The CDR3 region is CASSTHRGQEEKLFF. In DNA form, the CDR3 reads TGTGCCAGCAGCACCCACAGGGGGCAAGAAGAAAAACTGTTTTTT.

CDR3 sequence: CATSDIGQLNTGELFF. The CDR3 coding sequence is TGTGCCACCAGTGACATTGGGCAGTTGAACACCGGGGAGCTGTTTTTT. The J gene is TRBJ2-2, the V gene TRBV24-1; no reliable D call. The length of the CDR3 is 16 residues. Germline assignment: CDR1 KGHDR and CDR2 SFDVKD. Trimming took 4 bases from V and 1 from J, leaving 12 bases between them.

The chain is built from TRBV24-1 and TRBJ1-2; TRBD1 matches 11 bases. The V gene's germline CDR1 is KGHDR and CDR2 SFDVKD. CDR3 length: 15 residues. With V trimmed by 6 bases and J by 2 bases, 4 bases remained unmatched. CDR3 amino acids: CATSSWTGGNYGYTF. The CDR3 region has the DNA TGTGCCACCAGTAGCTGGACAGGGGGCAACTATGGCTACACCTTC.

The J gene is TRBJ2-7, the V gene TRBV11-2; TRBD1 is a possible D gene (5 bases). Trimming stripped 1 base from V and 0 bases from J, with 7 bases between. Looked up from germline, CDR1 is SGHAT and CDR2 is FQNNGV. The CDR3 spans 14 residues. In DNA form, the CDR3 reads TGTGCCAGCAGCTTAGGGACAACCTCCTACGAGCAGTACGTC. It is translated as CASSLGTTSYEQYV.

The chain combines TRBV7-8 with TRBJ2-4; 10 bases are shared with TRBD1. This CDR3 spans 15 amino acids. V lost 2 bases and J lost 5; bases outside the gene matches: 3. Germline V gene sequence: CDR1 SGHVS, CDR2 FQNEAQ. The CDR3 DNA reads TGTGCCAGCAGCTTAAGACAGGGGGCGGAAAACATTCAGTACTTC. Translated, it gives CASSLRQGAENIQYF.

The chain couples TRBV7-9 to TRBJ2-1, with 7 bases matching TRBD2. This CDR3 is built from 16 residues. The V gene's germline CDR1 is SEHNR and CDR2 FQNEAQ (reference sequence). The ends lost 4 bases at V and 8 bases at J; junction bases unmatched: 14. CDR3 in DNA: TGTGCCAGCAGCTCAAATATGAGGCGGGGGTTCCATGAGCAGTTCTTC. It encodes CASSSNMRRGFHEQFF.

The V gene is TRBV19, the J gene TRBJ1-4, with 9 bases matching TRBD1. With V trimmed by 5 bases and J by 8 bases, 9 bases remained unmatched. The germline V gene encodes CDR1 LNHDA and CDR2 SQIVND (reference sequence). The CDR3 runs 15 residues. The CDR3 is CASSVGGTGKEKLFF. CDR3 DNA sequence: TGTGCCAGTAGTGTCGGGGGGACAGGGAAGGAAAAACTGTTTTTT.

The chain is built from TRBV25-1 and TRBJ1-1, with D perhaps TRBD1 (5 bases). The CDR3 has 12 residues. Germline V lookup: CDR1 MGHDK, CDR2 SYGVNS. V gave up 6 bases and J gave up 5 bases, with 10 bases separating them. The DNA of the CDR3 is TGTGCCAGCAGGGGGCCTCTTACTGAAGCTTTCTTT. Translation gives CASRGPLTEAFF.

In this sample, this clone turned up once. This rearrangement joins TRBV2 to TRBJ1-2, with 10 positions matching TRBD1. Trimming cost V 8 bases and J 2 bases; bases outside gene matches: 5. This CDR3 comprises 14 residues. CDR1 and CDR2 from the germline V gene are SNHLY and FYNNEI. The CDR3 region has the DNA TGTGCCAGCTTTCGGGGACAGGGGAACTATGGCTACACCTTC. Translating gives CASFRGQGNYGYTF.

This chain joins TRBV4-2 and TRBJ2-5; D is unclear. The V end lost 5 bases, the J end lost 4 bases, and 17 bases lay between the germline ends. The germline gives CDR1 LGHNA, CDR2 YNFKEQ. CDR3 length equals 15 residues. The DNA of the CDR3 is TGTGCCAGCAGCTCCCCCAGAAAAGTAGCAGAGACCCAGTACTTC. Translating gives CASSSPRKVAETQYF.

V usage is TRBV19 and J usage is TRBJ1-2; the D gene is possibly TRBD1 (6 bases). This CDR3 has 14 residues. Between the trimmed V and J ends, which lost 7 bases and 8 bases, there was a span of 20 bases. Germline CDR1 and CDR2: LNHDA and SQIVND (reference sequence). In DNA, the CDR3 is TGTGCCAGTAAATTTCTCCGGGGGGCGAAAGGCTACACCTTC. The encoded protein is CASKFLRGAKGYTF.

The gene calls are TRBV29-1 and TRBJ1-6; 9 nucleotides match TRBD1. CDR3 length: 13 amino acids. From germline, CDR1 is SQVTM and CDR2 ANQGSEA. With 4 bases clipped from V and 8 bases from J, the junction kept 3 bases outside the gene matches. CDR3 nucleotides: TGCAGCGTTGCGACAGGGGGTGATTCACCCCTCCACTTT. Amino acids: CSVATGGDSPLHF.

The rearrangement joins TRBV9 to TRBJ1-1; 7 positions match TRBD1. The germline gives CDR1 SGDLS, CDR2 YYNGEE. J lost 0 bases, V lost 4 bases, and 15 bases had no gene match. The CDR3 consists of 18 residues. For the CDR3, the DNA is TGTGCCAGCAGCCCACACGTCGGGACAGAGGTTATGAACACTGAAGCTTTCTTT. Protein product: CASSPHVGTEVMNTEAFF.

The chain has TRBV11-2 and TRBJ2-1; the match to TRBD1 covers 11 bases. Trimming cost V 4 bases and J 4 bases; bases outside gene matches: 6. From germline, CDR1 is SGHAT and CDR2 FQNNGV. CDR3 length equals 16 residues. The CDR3 spells CASSSTGTGGYNEQFF. The CDR3, as DNA: TGTGCCAGCAGCTCTACCGGGACAGGGGGTTACAATGAGCAGTTCTTC. Variable domain in full (rest from reference TRBV11-2 and TRBJ2-1): EAGVAQSPRYKIIEKRQSVAFWCNPISGHATLYWYQQILGQGPKLLIQFQNNGVVDDSQLPKDRFSAERLKGVDSTLKIQPAKLEDSAVYLCASSSTGTGGYNEQFFGPGTRLTVL.

This rearrangement joins TRBV19 to TRBJ2-4; 9 bases are a match to TRBD1. Unmatched junction bases numbered 9, after V lost 8 bases and J lost 7 bases. The V gene's germline CDR1 is LNHDA and CDR2 SQIVND (reference sequence). CDR3 size: 14 residues. CDR3 in amino acids: CASGTTGGRNIQYF. The CDR3 DNA sequence: TGTGCCAGTGGGACCACAGGGGGCCGGAACATTCAGTACTTC.